This T cell receptor (beta chain) was retrieved from a study of memory CD4+ T cells and cytomegalovirus serostatus. Germline V gene sequence: CDR1 SGHRS, CDR2 YFSETQ. Trimming took 4 bases from V and 9 from J; bases not matched to a gene: 6. CDR3 length equals 14 residues. TCRdb's copy holds only in-frame clones and misses some; the assay was immunoSEQ multiplex PCR. The sample consists of 50,000 to 55,000 clones, about 73% of them appearing once. The sort gate was single viable CD3+CD4+CD8-CD45RO+ cells for memory CD4+ T cells. Source material: memory CD4+ T cells from blood. V usage is TRBV5-1 and J usage is TRBJ1-6; the match to TRBD1 covers 8 bases. The receptor was derived from an adult in good health and CMV-seronegative. CDR3 sequence (DNA): TGCGCCAGCAGCCTGGACAGGGTGGGTTCACCCCTCCACTTT. It is translated as CASSLDRVGSPLHF.